Detailed here is one T cell receptor (beta chain). This clonotype was counted at least ten times. Its antigen remains unidentified. Base qualities are not recorded, but no much larger clone differs from it by a single base. The data belong to a study of T cells in Graves' hyperthyroidism and ophthalmopathy (dated by TCRdb to between 2017 and 2020). Broadly, across the study: Peripheral blood samples were taken at the time of initial diagnosis, prior to any treatment. The paper describes TCR Vbeta CDR3 sequencing of around 140 peripheral blood samples, made up of 43 ophthalmopathy patients, roughly 72 hyperthyroidism patients and roughly 17 progressor patients. To identify distinguishing TCR V-J signatures, a discovery cohort of around 100 patients was used, comprising 43 with Graves' ophthalmopathy and some 57 with stable Graves' hyperthyroidism. Whether ophthalmopathy could be predicted prospectively was tested in an independent validation cohort made up of roughly 20 hyperthyroidism patients plus 17 patients who later progressed to ophthalmopathy. In several Graves' hyperthyroidism patients, the study also compared T-cell repertoires from thyroid tissue with T-cell repertoires from blood. After sampling, hyperthyroidism patients received methimazole starting at 30 mg daily, and ophthalmopathy patients received high-dose intravenous methylprednisolone. The roughly 91 discovery patients were randomly divided into training and test sets at a 7:3 ratio.

CDR3 length: 15 amino acids, cysteine to phenylalanine. Kept here is only the CDR3 DNA, which spans 45 bases and is read in frame from base 1. V is clipped by 0 bases and J by 1 base, and the sequence between their germline boundaries is 9 bases long. A patient counted as having stable Graves' hyperthyroidism if no progression to ophthalmopathy occurred over 18 months of follow-up. Hyperthyroidism patients were aged 18 to 65 years and newly diagnosed, with disease duration of less than 2 months. The study excluded patients with uncontrolled infections, other autoimmune diseases, pregnancy or lactation. Diagnoses were based on clinical symptoms, serum thyroxine and TRAb, thyroid ultrasound and orbital computed tomography. PBMCs were isolated from about 10 ml of fresh peripheral blood by Ficoll-Paque density gradient centrifugation. Total RNA was extracted using Trizol reagent, and RNA quality was assessed on an Agilent 2100 Bioanalyzer.

The TCR beta CDR3 regions were amplified from RNA transcripts. A first-round RT-PCR of the TCR CDR3 used the HTBI primer set with the Qiagen OneStep RT-PCR kit. Libraries were constructed in a second round of multiplex PCR, after which size selection and purification were carried out. Sequencing of the libraries was done on an Illumina HiSeq2000 using paired-end 100 bp reads. As for the original processing: SOAPnuke was used to process the raw data, with reads discarded if the reads contained adapters or uncalled bases, had a mean Phred below 15, or lacked an exact constant-primer or identifier match. COPE v1.2.5 was used to merge high-quality paired reads, and clonotypes were defined as unique nucleotide sequences. MiTCR v1.1 was used to align the clonotypes against IMGT TRBV, TRBD and TRBJ reference segments. The analysis included only V-J combinations with a frequency above 0.0001, which together covered 98% to 99.2% of the repertoires. A TCS score was defined as the ratio between F50 (clonal expansion) and ExV (chaos), using BLOSUM62-based TCRdist between CDR3 peptides within each V-J. Welch's t-statistics and random forest reduced around 550 V-J features to 10 to 15, which were used in a naive Bayes classifier (R e1071). The similarity between thyroid and blood repertoires was quantified using the Morisita-Horn index. TCRdb's own reprocessing of the public reads used fastp at Q25 and MiXCR and kept productive beta chains. Records with the same CDR3 protein are collapsed into one entry carrying the most frequent genes and DNA. For this entry, the V and J calls and clone size follow TCRdb and not the study's own pipeline. This sample holds roughly 840,000 distinct CDR3 sequences; 38% were observed only once. The leading ten clones occupy around 9.3% of the sample.

The full study reports these points: A 13 V-J signature model separated ophthalmopathy from stable hyperthyroidism, with 87.88% sensitivity and about 81% specificity in cross-validation and 80%/75% in testing. Most expanded thyroid clonotypes (frequency above 0.001) were also detected in blood, suggesting blood repertoires may reflect thyroid immune responses. During validation, the model predicted progression to ophthalmopathy a median of approximately six months ahead of onset, with almost 71% sensitivity and less than 85% specificity. Sample size was not statistically predetermined, and investigators were not blinded to group allocation.

The sample consisted of blood. The TCR originated in a man younger than 35 with Graves' hyperthyroidism. The chain joins TRBV12-3 or TRBV12-4 to TRBJ1-1; the D gene is perhaps TRBD1, from 5 matching bases. The nucleotide sequence is given as TGTGCCAGCAGTTTAGCGCTGGGGGGGAACACTGAAGCTTTCTTT. It encodes CASSLALGGNTEAFF.